These T cell receptor beta chains were read from a single sample in a study of shared clonotypes between healthy human individuals. Profiling relied on immunoSEQ multiplex PCR, and the TCRdb table lists in-frame clones only, not all of them. The data hold some 530,000 clones, with roughly 80% observed a single time. Sequenced sample: PBMCs. These receptors came from a woman aged 40-49 years in good health. Some clones in this sample may be carry-over from other donors' samples. The CDR3 runs from the conserved cysteine through the conserved F or W. Fields, in order: clone size, J gene, D gene, V gene, CDR3 DNA, CDR3 protein. The D gene is left open where the match is weak. Clone size appears in some rows only: once, few, many, or a class for an expanded clone.

>-|TRBJ1-2|TRBD1|TRBV5-4
TGTGCCAGCAGTCAGGAGGGACAGGGTATAGGTGGCTACACCTTC
CASSQEGQGIGGYTF
>-|TRBJ2-7|-|TRBV19
TGTGCCAGTAGCCAAGGTCCCGGGGGCCTTGACGAGCAGTACTTC
CASSQGPGGLDEQYF
>-|TRBJ2-7|TRBD1|TRBV27
TGTGCCAGCAGTCCCCGGGACAGGGCGCGTGAGCAGTACTTC
CASSPRDRAREQYF
>once|TRBJ1-5|-|TRBV30
TGTGCCTGGAGTGCCCTCGGGGGACATGGTGCGAGTCAGCCCCAGCATTTT
CAWSALGGHGASQPQHF
>-|TRBJ1-5|-|TRBV10-3
TGTGCCATCAGTGAGTCGATCCAGGGTGGTCAGCCCCAGCATTTT
CAISESIQGGQPQHF
>-|TRBJ2-1|-|TRBV11-3
TGTGCCAGCAGCTTAGACTGGACATCTTACAATGAGCAGTTCTTC
CASSLDWTSYNEQFF
>-|TRBJ1-5|-|TRBV2
TGTGCCAGCAGCTCCCAACAACCTCAGCCCCAGCATTTT
CASSSQQPQPQHF
>-|TRBJ1-5|-|TRBV7-9
TGTGCCAGCAGCCTCGATAATCAGCCCCAGCATTTT
CASSLDNQPQHF
>-|TRBJ2-7|-|TRBV27
TGTGCCAGCAGCCCAGCAGGAGGCAGTGGTTACGAGCAGTACTTC
CASSPAGGSGYEQYF
>few|TRBJ2-5|-|TRBV28
TGTGCCAGCACCCTGGGGGGAGAGACCCAGTACTTC
CASTLGGETQYF
>few|TRBJ2-3|-|TRBV6-4
TGTGCCAGCAGTGACTCCCCTGGCACAGATACGCAGTATTTT
CASSDSPGTDTQYF
>-|TRBJ1-1|-|TRBV5-1
TGCGCCAGCAGCTTGGAAACAGCGAACACTGAAGCTTTCTTT
CASSLETANTEAFF
>-|TRBJ1-2|-|TRBV7-9
TGTGCCAGCAGCTTAGGTGGGGGTGTGCTTGGCTACACCTTC
CASSLGGGVLGYTF
>-|TRBJ2-2|-|TRBV18
TGTGCCAGCTCACCATGGATTCGGGAGCTGTTTTTT
CASSPWIRELFF
>-|TRBJ1-1|-|TRBV5-1
TGCGCCAGCAGCTTTTGGGGGACCACTGAAGCTTTCTTT
CASSFWGTTEAFF
>-|TRBJ2-3|-|TRBV2
TGTGCCAGCCGTAGGACTCCTACAACAGATACGCAGTATTTT
CASRRTPTTDTQYF
>-|TRBJ2-2|-|TRBV7-3
TGTGCCAGCAGTTCTCACACCGGGGAGCTGTTTTTT
CASSSHTGELFF
>once|TRBJ2-1|-|TRBV4-2
TGTGCCAGCAGCCAAACGGGGCCGCAGTTCTTC
CASSQTGPQFF
>-|TRBJ2-7|-|TRBV7-2
TGTGCCAGCAGTCCTACTCCGGGAACGGAATACGAGCAGTACTTC
CASSPTPGTEYEQYF
>once|TRBJ2-2|TRBD2|TRBV19
TGTGCCAGTAGTGTTCATAGCGGGAGGGCCTCCGGGGAGCTGTTTTTT
CASSVHSGRASGELFF